The sequence of this T cell receptor beta chain was determined in a study of shared clonotypes between healthy human individuals. General study findings and limits: Read depth was anticipated to influence clonotype sharing among donors.

Trimming took 0 bases from V and 0 from J, leaving 6 bases between them. The CDR3 totals 15 residues. The germline gives CDR1 MNHEY, CDR2 SVGAGI. Produced via immunoSEQ multiplex PCR; TCRdb's table is partial and in-frame only. The table lists about 490,000 clones, around 73% of them singletons. Note on this clone: Its antigen is undetermined.

Unsorted samples, those not sorted, used about 90 million PBMCs for genomic DNA. This TCR derives from a woman in her 40s in good health. Some clones in this sample may be carry-over from other donors' samples. Specimen: PBMCs. The J gene is TRBJ2-1, the V gene TRBV6-5, with D unresolved. CDR3 in amino acids: CASSYSLFSYNEQFF. The CDR3 nucleotides read TGTGCCAGCAGTTACTCGCTATTCTCCTACAATGAGCAGTTCTTC.